Shown below are 21 T cell receptor beta chains from a single sample sequenced in a study of CD8 T cells in ankylosing spondylitis. TCRdb processed the 5' RACE reads anew with MiXCR; each CDR3 protein has one entry. The sample includes about 130,000 distinct CDR3 sequences, about a tenth seen only once; the top ten take 3% to 4%. The specimen was blood, either unsorted or a sorted T cell fraction (not recorded which). The source is a male donor with ankylosing spondylitis or in good health (not recorded which).

The chain has TRBV28 and TRBJ2-1, with TRBD2 matching 13 bases. Trimming cost V 5 bases and J 7 bases; bases outside gene matches: 8. This CDR3 contains 16 residues. From germline, CDR1 is MDHEN and CDR2 SYDVKM. DNA of the CDR3: TGTGCCAGCAGTCTAACACTAGCGGGAGGGCAAAATGAGCAGTTCTTC. It codes for CASSLTLAGGQNEQFF. Filled out from reference TRBV28 and TRBJ2-1, the complete variable domain reads DVKVTQSSRYLVKRTGEKVFLECVQDMDHENMFWYRQDPGLGLRLIYFSYDVKMKEKGDIPEGYSVSREKKERFSLILESASTNQTSMYLCASSLTLAGGQNEQFFGPGTRLTVL.

In this sample, this clonotype turned up many times. This rearrangement joins TRBV7-2 to TRBJ2-3; unclear D gene. V dropped 5 bases and J dropped 2 bases, with 5 bases sitting between them. The CDR3 runs to 12 residues. Germline CDR1 SGHTA, CDR2 FQGNSA. Here the CDR3 reads CASSPITDTQYF. The CDR3 coding sequence is TGTGCCAGCAGCCCTATCACAGATACGCAGTATTTT.

This clonotype was recorded a few times. The chain is built from TRBV25-1 and TRBJ1-2, with TRBD1 matching over 9 bases. V gave up 8 bases and J gave up 8 bases; unmatched junction bases: 9. The CDR3 is 13 amino acids. Looked up from germline, CDR1 is MGHDK and CDR2 is SYGVNS. CDR3 DNA: TGTGCCAGCCATGACAGGGGGAGGCAGGGCTACACCTTC. Translated, it gives CASHDRGRQGYTF.

This clonotype was recorded many times. V gene TRBV5-1 combines with J gene TRBJ2-5, with a tentative D call TRBD1 (5 bases). Germline assignment: CDR1 SGHRS and CDR2 YFSETQ. The CDR3 extends over 14 amino acids. V was shortened by 0 bases and J by 2 bases, with 8 bases between the two germline ends. In DNA, the CDR3 is TGCGCCAGCAGCTTGGGATCAGGGCAAGAGACCCAGTACTTC. Its translation is CASSLGSGQETQYF.

The chain uses TRBV20-1 and TRBJ2-7; the D is unclear. The CDR3 runs to 15 residues. Germline-derived CDR1 and CDR2 are DFQATT and SNEGSKA (reference sequence). Trimming took 6 bases from V and 0 from J, leaving 18 bases between them. In nucleotides, the CDR3 is TGCAGTGCGCATCTACCGCTTGGAAGCTCCTACGAGCAGTACTTC. Protein product: CSAHLPLGSSYEQYF.

The sample holds many counts of this clonotype. The genes are TRBV2 and TRBJ1-5; a weak D match, TRBD1 (5 bases). CDR3 size: 13 residues. Trimming took 7 bases from V and 4 from J, leaving 11 bases between them. CDR1 and CDR2 from the germline V gene are SNHLY and FYNNEI. The CDR3 DNA reads as TGTGCCAGCAATGGTGGGGGGAATCAGCCCCAGCATTTT. It is translated as CASNGGGNQPQHF.

Ten or more counts support this clonotype. The chain combines TRBV7-2 with TRBJ1-2; D is unclear. The CDR3 runs to 13 residues. CDR1 and CDR2 (germline): SGHTA, FQGNSA. Trimming shortened V by 1 base and J by 5 bases, and 8 bases separated the two germline ends. The DNA of the CDR3 is TGTGCCAGCAGCTTAGTAGGCAGTTATGGCTACACCTTC. Encoded protein: CASSLVGSYGYTF.

Concerning this clonotype: The junction shows a germline mismatch at one end, possibly a read error. The chain carries TRBV7-2 and TRBJ2-5; TRBD2 agrees at 10 bases. Germline V gene sequence: CDR1 SGHTA, CDR2 FQGNSA. There are 13 residues in the CDR3. CDR3 bases: TGTGCCAGCAGCATAGCGGGAGGTGAGACCCAGTACTTC. Translating it yields CASSIAGGETQYF.

This clonotype was seen more than once but under ten times. The V and J genes are TRBV7-8 and TRBJ2-2; D remains unclear. This CDR3 is built from 15 residues. The ends were cut back, 3 bases at V and 7 bases at J, with 15 bases in the middle. In germline, CDR1 is SGHVS, CDR2 FQNEAQ. The DNA of the CDR3 is TGTGCCAGCAGCTTTTTGGGGTTGGGTGGCGGGGAGCTGTTTTTT. Translation: CASSFLGLGGGELFF.

The J gene is TRBJ2-1, the V gene TRBV7-9; D unclear. V shed 5 bases and J shed 4 bases, with 12 bases lying between them. The CDR3 contains 14 residues. The V gene's germline CDR1 is SEHNR and CDR2 FQNEAQ (reference sequence). The DNA for the CDR3 is TGTGCCAGCAGCCCAGACCTAATATACAATGAGCAGTTCTTC. Translating gives CASSPDLIYNEQFF.

This clonotype came up a few times. The CDR3 region has the DNA TGTGCCAGCAGCCAAGACAGGGGGCAGACGAACACTGAAGCTTTCTTT. Protein sequence: CASSQDRGQTNTEAFF. The V gene is TRBV7-2, the J gene TRBJ1-1, with TRBD1 matching 10 bases. This CDR3 has 16 residues. V dropped 5 bases and J dropped 1; count of bases not matched to a gene: 7. The germline CDR1 and CDR2 sequences are SGHTA and FQGNSA.

The sample holds many counts of this clonotype. The rearrangement uses TRBV2 and TRBJ2-3; weak D call: TRBD1 (5 bases). Germline CDR1 reads SNHLY; CDR2 reads FYNNEI. V was clipped by 9 bases and J by 4 bases, with 17 bases between them. This CDR3 has 14 amino acids. CDR3 in amino acids: CASWTIKRADTQYF. CDR3 sequence (DNA): TGTGCCAGTTGGACAATCAAGCGTGCAGATACGCAGTATTTT.

The V call is TRBV4-2, the J call TRBJ2-1, with 7 bases identical to TRBD1. Germline V gene data show CDR1 as LGHNA and CDR2 as YNFKEQ. V lost 3 bases and J lost 2; bases outside the gene matches: 10. This CDR3 comprises 17 residues. The CDR3 region has the DNA TGTGCCAGCAGCCAGAGTCCCGGGACAGAGACCTACAATGAGCAGTTCTTC. Translating gives CASSQSPGTETYNEQFF.

There are many counts of this clonotype. The rearrangement uses TRBV20-1 and TRBJ2-7; unclear D gene. The V gene lost 5 bases and the J gene lost 3 bases, with 20 bases spanning the gap. There are 15 residues in the CDR3. Looked up from germline, CDR1 is DFQATT and CDR2 is SNEGSKA (reference sequence). The CDR3 spells CSAGIGVPGNYEQYF. Written as DNA, the CDR3 is TGCAGTGCTGGGATCGGTGTGCCCGGCAACTACGAGCAGTACTTC.

In this sample, this clonotype turned up many times. The chain uses TRBV12-3 or TRBV12-4 and TRBJ1-6, with TRBD1 identical over 10 bases. The V segment lost 4 bases and the J segment 10 bases; nucleotides outside the gene matches: 4. The CDR3 runs to 14 residues. The CDR3 DNA sequence: TGTGCCAGCAGTTGGGACAGGGGTTTGTCACCCCTCCACTTT. Translating it yields CASSWDRGLSPLHF.

The table lists this clonotype with many counts. Written as DNA, the CDR3 is TGCAGTGCTAGAGTAAAAGGGTATGGGTCCTACAATGAGCAGTTCTTC. Encoded protein: CSARVKGYGSYNEQFF. V is TRBV20-1 and J is TRBJ2-1; no clear D gene. CDR3 size: 16 residues. V was trimmed by 1 base and J by 1 base, leaving 14 bases between them. Germline CDR1 DFQATT, CDR2 SNEGSKA (reference sequence).

Concerning this clonotype: A single base separates this from a much larger clone, so it may be a read error. The chain is built from TRBV20-1 and TRBJ1-1; 7 positions match TRBD1. The CDR3 runs 14 residues. CDR1 and CDR2 (germline): DFQATT, SNEGSKA (reference sequence). This CDR3 is CSARDQGVDTESFF. The CDR3 region has the DNA TGCAGTGCTAGAGATCAGGGGGTCGACACTGAATCTTTCTTT.

In its sample, this clonotype was seen a few times. The CDR3 sequence is CSVEGYSSGEQYF. In DNA, the CDR3 is TGCAGCGTTGAAGGTTACAGTTCGGGCGAGCAGTACTTC. The chain combines TRBV29-1 with TRBJ2-7; D is unresolved. V shed 1 base and J shed 6 bases, with 13 bases lying between them. The germline V gene has CDR1 SQVTM and CDR2 ANQGSEA. The CDR3 runs to 13 residues.

Many counts were recorded for this clonotype. The chain uses TRBV12-3 or TRBV12-4 and TRBJ2-3; D not resolved. With 2 bases removed from V and 1 base from J, the gap between germline ends came to 4 bases. CDR3 length: 13 amino acids. CDR3 nucleotides: TGTGCCAGCAGTTTAACCGGCACAGATACGCAGTATTTT. Residues: CASSLTGTDTQYF.

This clonotype was picked up many times. This chain uses TRBV5-1 with TRBJ2-3; unclear D gene. This CDR3 has 12 amino acids. CDR1 is SGHRS and CDR2 is YFSETQ in the germline V gene. Deletions cut 0 bases from V and 7 bases from J, with 6 bases between. CDR3 nucleotide sequence: TGCGCCAGCAGCTTGGAAGCATATACGCAGTATTTT. This translates into CASSLEAYTQYF.

The gene calls are TRBV28 and TRBJ2-1; 13 positions agree with TRBD2. Unmatched junction bases numbered 5, after V lost 3 bases and J lost 3 bases. The CDR3 covers 17 residues. Germline V gene lookup returns CDR1 MDHEN and CDR2 SYDVKM. The CDR3 sequence: CASSFQGTSGVYNEQFF. Written as DNA, the CDR3 is TGTGCCAGCAGTTTCCAGGGGACTAGCGGGGTCTACAATGAGCAGTTCTTC.